The T cell receptor (beta chain) under discussion was sequenced for a study of blood T cells in healthy people across ages. This clonotype has just a few counts. A J-beta primer mix and a sample-barcoded 5' primer were used in a second PCR of about 7 to 12 cycles. One entry per CDR3 protein results from TCRdb running MiXCR on the 5' RACE reads. The sample includes over 750,000 distinct CDR3 sequences, more than 20% of them seen just once. Another study also made use of these data, one on T cells of mothers and their children. As that study records: Similar thymic selection effects on TCR recombination output appear in pairs, both related and unrelated.

The origin of this receptor is a boy between 10 and 17 years old in good health. Sequenced sample: blood.

DNA for the CDR3: TGTGCCAGCAGTGGGGCAGATACGCAGTATTTT. This sequence encodes CASSGADTQYF. V is TRBV6-1 and J is TRBJ2-3, with unresolved D. The V end lost 4 bases, the J end lost 4 bases, and 3 bases lay between the germline ends. CDR3 length: 11 amino acids. Germline assignment: CDR1 MNHNS and CDR2 SASEGT.